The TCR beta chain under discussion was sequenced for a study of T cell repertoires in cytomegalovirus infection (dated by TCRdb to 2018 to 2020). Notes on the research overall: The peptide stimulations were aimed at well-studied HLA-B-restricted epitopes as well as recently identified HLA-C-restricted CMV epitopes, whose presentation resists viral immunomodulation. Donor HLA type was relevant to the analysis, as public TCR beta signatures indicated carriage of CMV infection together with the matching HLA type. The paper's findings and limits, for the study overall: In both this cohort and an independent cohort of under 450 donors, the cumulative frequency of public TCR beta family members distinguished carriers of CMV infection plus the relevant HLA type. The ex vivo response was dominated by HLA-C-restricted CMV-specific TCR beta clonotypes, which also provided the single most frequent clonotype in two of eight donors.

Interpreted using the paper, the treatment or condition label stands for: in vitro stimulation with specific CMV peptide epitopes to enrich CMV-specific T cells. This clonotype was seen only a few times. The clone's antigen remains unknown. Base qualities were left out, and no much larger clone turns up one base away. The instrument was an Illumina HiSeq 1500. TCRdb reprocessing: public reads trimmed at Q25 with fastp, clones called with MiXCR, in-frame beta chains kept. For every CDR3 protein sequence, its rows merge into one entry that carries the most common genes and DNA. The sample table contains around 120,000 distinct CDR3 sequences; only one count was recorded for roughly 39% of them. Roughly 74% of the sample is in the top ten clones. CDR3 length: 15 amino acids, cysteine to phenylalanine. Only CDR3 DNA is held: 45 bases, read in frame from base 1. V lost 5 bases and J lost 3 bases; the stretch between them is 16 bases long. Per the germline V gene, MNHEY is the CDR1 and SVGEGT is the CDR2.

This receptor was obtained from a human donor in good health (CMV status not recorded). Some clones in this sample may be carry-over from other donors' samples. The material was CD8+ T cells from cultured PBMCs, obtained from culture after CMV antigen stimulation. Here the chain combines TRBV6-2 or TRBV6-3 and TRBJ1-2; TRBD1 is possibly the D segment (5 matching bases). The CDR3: CASSSPGHPYYGYTF. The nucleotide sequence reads TGTGCCAGCAGTAGTCCTGGACATCCGTACTATGGCTACACCTTC.